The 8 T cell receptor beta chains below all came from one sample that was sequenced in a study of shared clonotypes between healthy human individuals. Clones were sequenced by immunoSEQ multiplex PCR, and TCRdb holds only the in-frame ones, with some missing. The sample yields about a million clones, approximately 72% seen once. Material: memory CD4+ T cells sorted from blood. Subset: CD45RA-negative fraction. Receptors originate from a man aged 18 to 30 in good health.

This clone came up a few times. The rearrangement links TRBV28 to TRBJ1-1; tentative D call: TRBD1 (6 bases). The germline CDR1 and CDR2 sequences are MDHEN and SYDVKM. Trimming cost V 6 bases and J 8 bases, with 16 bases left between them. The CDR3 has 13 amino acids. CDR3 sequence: CASRLTGQGEAFF. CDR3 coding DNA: TGTGCCAGCAGGCTCACAGGGCAAGGGGAAGCTTTCTTT.

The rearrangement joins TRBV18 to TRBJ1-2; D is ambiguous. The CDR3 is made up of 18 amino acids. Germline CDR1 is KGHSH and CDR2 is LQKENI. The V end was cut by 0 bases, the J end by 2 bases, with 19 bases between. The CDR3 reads CASSPPFVWTAVNYGYTF. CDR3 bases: TGTGCCAGCTCACCACCTTTTGTATGGACGGCTGTAAACTATGGCTACACCTTC.

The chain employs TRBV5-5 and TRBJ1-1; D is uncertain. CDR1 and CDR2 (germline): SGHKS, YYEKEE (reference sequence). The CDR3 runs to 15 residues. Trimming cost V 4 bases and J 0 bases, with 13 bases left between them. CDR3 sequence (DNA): TGTGCCAGCAGCCCTATGGGCTCAATGAACACTGAAGCTTTCTTT. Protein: CASSPMGSMNTEAFF.

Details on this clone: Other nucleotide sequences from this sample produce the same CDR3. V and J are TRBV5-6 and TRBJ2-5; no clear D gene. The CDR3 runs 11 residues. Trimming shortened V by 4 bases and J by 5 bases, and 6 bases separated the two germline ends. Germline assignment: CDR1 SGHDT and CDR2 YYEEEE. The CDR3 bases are TGTGCCAGCAGCCAAAAGGAGACCCAGTACTTC. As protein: CASSQKETQYF.

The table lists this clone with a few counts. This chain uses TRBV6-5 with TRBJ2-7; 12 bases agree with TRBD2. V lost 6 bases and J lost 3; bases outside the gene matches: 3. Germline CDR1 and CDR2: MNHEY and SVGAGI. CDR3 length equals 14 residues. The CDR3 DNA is TGTGCCAGCAGGCTGGGACTAGCGGGCTACGAGCAGTACTTC. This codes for CASRLGLAGYEQYF.

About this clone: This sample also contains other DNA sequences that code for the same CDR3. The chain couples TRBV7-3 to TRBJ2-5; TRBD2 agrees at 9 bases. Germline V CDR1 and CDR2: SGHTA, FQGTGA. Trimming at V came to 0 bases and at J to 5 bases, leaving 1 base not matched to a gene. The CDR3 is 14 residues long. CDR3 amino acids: CASSLTTSGETQYF. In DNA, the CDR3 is TGTGCCAGCAGCTTAACAACTAGCGGGGAGACCCAGTACTTC.

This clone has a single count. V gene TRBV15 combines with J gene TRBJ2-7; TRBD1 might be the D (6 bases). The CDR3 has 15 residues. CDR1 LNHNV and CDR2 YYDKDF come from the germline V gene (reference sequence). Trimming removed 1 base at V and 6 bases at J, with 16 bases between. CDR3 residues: CATSRVRDKSPEQYF. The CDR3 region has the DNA TGTGCCACCAGCAGAGTTCGGGACAAATCGCCCGAGCAGTACTTC.

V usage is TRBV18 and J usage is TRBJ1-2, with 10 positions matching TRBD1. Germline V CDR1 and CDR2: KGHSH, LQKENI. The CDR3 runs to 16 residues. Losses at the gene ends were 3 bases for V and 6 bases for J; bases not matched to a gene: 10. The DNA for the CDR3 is TGTGCCAGCTCACCTACGAGGACAGGGGGTCTGCATGGCTACACCTTC. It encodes CASSPTRTGGLHGYTF.